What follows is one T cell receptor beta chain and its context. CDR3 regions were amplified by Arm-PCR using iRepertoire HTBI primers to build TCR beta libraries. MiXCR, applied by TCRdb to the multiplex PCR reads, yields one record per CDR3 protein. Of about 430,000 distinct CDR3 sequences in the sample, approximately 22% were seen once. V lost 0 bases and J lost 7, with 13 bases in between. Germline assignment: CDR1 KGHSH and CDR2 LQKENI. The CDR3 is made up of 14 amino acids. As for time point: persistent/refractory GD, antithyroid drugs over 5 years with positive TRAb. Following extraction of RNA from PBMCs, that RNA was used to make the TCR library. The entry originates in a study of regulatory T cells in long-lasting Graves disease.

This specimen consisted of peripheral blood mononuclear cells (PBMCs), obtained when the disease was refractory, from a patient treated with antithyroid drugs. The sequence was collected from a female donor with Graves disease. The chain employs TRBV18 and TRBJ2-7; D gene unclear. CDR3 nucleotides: TGTGCCAGCTCACCACCTGCAGGAGCCGGAGAGCAGTACTTC. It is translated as CASSPPAGAGEQYF.